One sample yielded the 30 T cell receptor beta chains listed below, sequenced in a study of blood T cell repertoires in COVID-19 (dated by TCRdb to 2019 to 2021). Library preparation was by the immunoSEQ multiplex PCR assay. In its TCRdb copy, this immuneACCESS table keeps in-frame sequences only and misses some clones. Where compared with another copy, unresolved V genes explain less than half of these, and the others have no known cause. Recorded for this sample are under 300,000 clones; roughly 89% of them occurred a single time. Clones ranked in the top ten supply approximately 2% of the sample. Source material: peripheral blood. These receptors were collected from a man aged 25 to 40 who had recovered from COVID-19.

V and J are TRBV5-4 and TRBJ1-6, with TRBD1 matching over 7 bases. Per the germline V gene, CDR1 is SGHNT and CDR2 is YYREEE (reference sequence). The V and J ends lost 1 base and 7 bases, in that order; junction bases with no gene match: 5. This CDR3 has 15 amino acids. The CDR3 coding sequence is TGTGCCAGCAGCTTGAACAGGGGCGCCAATTCACCCCTCCACTTT. Residues: CASSLNRGANSPLHF.

This chain uses TRBV6-5 with TRBJ1-2, with D tentatively TRBD1 (6 bases). Germline CDR1 reads MNHEY; CDR2 reads SVGAGI. Trimming stripped 5 bases from V and 8 bases from J, with 15 bases between. This CDR3 is 13 amino acids long. The CDR3 region has the DNA TGTGCCAGCAGTACTACAGGGCTTGGAGGCTACACCTTC. Protein: CASSTTGLGGYTF.

V and J are TRBV7-9 and TRBJ2-3; 8 positions match TRBD1. This CDR3 spans 15 amino acids. The V gene's germline CDR1 is SEHNR and CDR2 FQNEAQ (reference sequence). Trimming took 8 bases from V and 0 from J; bases not matched to a gene: 7. The CDR3 DNA sequence: TGTGCCAGCGGGGACAGGCTACCAAGCACAGATACGCAGTATTTT. Translation gives CASGDRLPSTDTQYF.

About this clone: One end of the junction is discordant with germline, which a read error may explain. The V gene is TRBV27, the J gene TRBJ2-7, with TRBD1 identical over 8 bases. Germline V CDR1 and CDR2: MNHEY, SMNVEV (reference sequence). The CDR3 spans 13 residues. The CDR3 DNA is TGTGCCAGCAGTCTCTCCAGGACAGGGACTTTTCCCTTC. Its translation: CASSLSRTGTFPF.

The V and J genes are TRBV5-1 and TRBJ1-2; 8 bases agree with TRBD1. The CDR3 consists of 15 residues. Germline V gives CDR1 SGHRS, CDR2 YFSETQ. The V and J ends lost 1 base and 5 bases, in that order; junction bases with no gene match: 7. The CDR3 DNA is TGCGCCAGCAGCTTGCAGGGGGACAGGAAGTATGGCTACACCTTC. Translation gives CASSLQGDRKYGYTF.

The V call is TRBV30, the J call TRBJ1-2; D is ambiguous. Per germline, CDR1 GTSNPN and CDR2 SVGIG (reference sequence). This CDR3 spans 14 amino acids. Trimming shortened V by 2 bases and J by 4 bases, and 14 bases separated the two germline ends. DNA for the CDR3: TGTGCCTGGAGTTTGATCGGGGTTATCTATGGCTACACCTTC. This translates into CAWSLIGVIYGYTF.

The V call is TRBV4-2, the J call TRBJ2-2, with 12 bases lining up with TRBD2. J lost 1 base, V lost 3 bases, and 0 bases had no gene match. This CDR3 comprises 16 residues. Germline CDR1 is LGHNA and CDR2 is YNFKEQ. For the CDR3, the DNA is TGTGCCAGCAGCCAGGGACTAGCGGGGAACACCGGGGAGCTGTTTTTT. Translation: CASSQGLAGNTGELFF.

The V and J genes are TRBV18 and TRBJ2-3; weak D call: TRBD1 (5 bases). Trimming removed 0 bases at V and 6 bases at J, with 13 bases between. The length of the CDR3 is 15 residues. Germline lookup yields CDR1 KGHSH and CDR2 LQKENI. The CDR3 loop reads CASSPPRVSGDTQYF. The DNA for the CDR3 is TGTGCCAGCTCACCACCCAGGGTTTCTGGCGATACGCAGTATTTT. Supplemented by reference TRBV18 and TRBJ2-3, the full variable domain reads NAGVMQNPRHLVRRRGQEARLRCSPMKGHSHVYWYRQLPEEGLKFMVYLQKENIIDESGMPKERFSAEFPKEGPSILRIQQVVRGDSAAYFCASSPPRVSGDTQYFGPGTRLTVL.

This sequence joins TRBV10-3 and TRBJ1-4; D is possibly TRBD1 (5 bases). From germline, CDR1 is ENHRY and CDR2 SYGVKD. V lost 0 bases and J 4 bases, leaving 9 bases between the germline ends. The CDR3 has 15 amino acids. The CDR3 spells CAISESTGFNEKLFF. DNA of the CDR3: TGTGCCATCAGTGAGTCAACAGGCTTTAATGAAAAACTGTTTTTT.

The chain joins TRBV6-6 to TRBJ2-5, with 14 nucleotides matching TRBD2. V trimming: 6 bases; J trimming: 4 bases; junction bases outside the gene matches: 4. The germline V gene encodes CDR1 MNHNY and CDR2 SVGAGI (reference sequence). This CDR3 spans 15 amino acids. The CDR3 DNA reads TGTGCCAGCAGCCGGGGACTAGCGGGGGCAGAGACCCAGTACTTC. Translation gives CASSRGLAGAETQYF.

J is TRBJ1-3 and V is TRBV27; TRBD1 matches 7 bases. Germline V gives CDR1 MNHEY, CDR2 SMNVEV (reference sequence). CDR3 length equals 15 residues. V was pared by 4 bases and J by 3 bases, with 6 bases of the junction left unmatched. CDR3 sequence: CASSSGGSGGNTIYF. The DNA for the CDR3 is TGTGCCAGCAGTTCAGGGGGGAGTGGTGGAAACACCATATATTTT.

The chain uses TRBV7-2 and TRBJ2-7; a possible D gene is TRBD1 (5 bases). The germline gives CDR1 SGHTA, CDR2 FQGNSA. This CDR3 spans 16 amino acids. V shed 5 bases and J shed 4 bases, with 21 bases lying between them. CDR3 bases: TGTGCCAGCAGCCTGGGGCAGGCCGTTGTAAAGTACGAGCAGTACTTC. Its protein product is CASSLGQAVVKYEQYF.

This clone was detected a few times. The V and J genes are TRBV5-8 and TRBJ1-1; possibly TRBD1 for D (6 bases). The CDR3 totals 16 residues. V was trimmed by 8 bases and J by 0 bases, leaving 20 bases between them. The germline V gene has CDR1 SGHTS and CDR2 YDEGEE. The CDR3 region has the DNA TGTGCCAGTCCGTTTACAGGGCGGACCCTGAACACTGAAGCTTTCTTT. Its translation: CASPFTGRTLNTEAFF.

This sequence joins TRBV5-4 and TRBJ2-5; no clear D gene. V lost 4 bases, J lost 1 base, and 8 bases lay in between. The CDR3 is 13 amino acids. CDR1 is SGHNT and CDR2 is YYREEE in the germline V gene (reference sequence). In DNA, the CDR3 is TGTGCCAGCAGCCGCGAATTCCAAGAGACCCAGTACTTC. This encodes CASSREFQETQYF.

The chain joins TRBV2 to TRBJ1-1; possibly TRBD1 for D (6 bases). The germline CDR1 and CDR2 sequences are SNHLY and FYNNEI. The CDR3 totals 13 residues. With 7 bases removed from V and 0 bases from J, the gap between germline ends came to 9 bases. This chain's CDR3 is CASKGGLNTEAFF. Written as DNA, the CDR3 is TGTGCCAGCAAAGGGGGACTGAACACTGAAGCTTTCTTT.

The genes are TRBV6-4 and TRBJ2-1, with TRBD1 matching over 9 bases. This CDR3 contains 15 residues. The germline gives CDR1 MRHNA, CDR2 SNTAGT. V was clipped by 5 bases and J by 5 bases; unmatched bases: 7. This CDR3 is CASSQDRGGNNEQFF. CDR3 bases: TGTGCCAGCAGTCAGGACAGGGGAGGGAACAATGAGCAGTTCTTC.

The genes are TRBV7-9 and TRBJ1-3; no firm D call. The CDR3 has 19 residues. V shed 8 bases and J shed 0 bases, with 26 bases lying between them. The V gene's germline CDR1 is SEHNR and CDR2 FQNEAQ (reference sequence). The CDR3 here is CASSSPGALISISGNTIYF. Written as DNA, the CDR3 is TGTGCCAGCTCCTCCCCGGGAGCCCTGATTAGTATCTCTGGAAACACCATATATTTT. Complete variable domain (other parts from reference TRBV7-9 and TRBJ1-3): DTGVSQNPRHKITKRGQNVTFRCDPISEHNRLYWYRQTLGQGPEFLTYFQNEAQLEKSRLLSDRFSAERPKGSFSTLEIQRTEQGDSAMYLCASSSPGALISISGNTIYFGEGSWLTVV.

The V and J genes are TRBV29-1 and TRBJ2-3, with TRBD1 matching 8 bases. This CDR3 is 15 amino acids long. Unmatched junction bases numbered 9, after V lost 7 bases and J lost 0 bases. CDR1 and CDR2 from the germline V gene are SQVTM and ANQGSEA. CDR3 sequence reads: CSGTPGGLSTDTQYF. Written as DNA, the CDR3 is TGCAGCGGAACCCCAGGGGGCCTAAGCACAGATACGCAGTATTTT.

The chain has TRBV11-3 and TRBJ1-2, with 9 nucleotides matching TRBD1. Germline V gives CDR1 SGHNT, CDR2 YENEEA. Trimming at V came to 5 bases and at J to 8 bases, leaving 21 bases not matched to a gene. There are 18 residues in the CDR3. CDR3: CASSQGFPGTGTFSGYTF. As DNA, the CDR3 is TGTGCCAGCAGCCAGGGGTTTCCCGGGACAGGGACTTTTAGCGGCTACACCTTC.

The chain couples TRBV6-1 to TRBJ2-7, with TRBD1 as a possible D gene (6 bases). V was shortened by 3 bases and J by 3 bases, with 18 bases between the two germline ends. Germline CDR1 and CDR2: MNHNS and SASEGT. CDR3 length: 16 amino acids. The CDR3 DNA is TGTGCCAGCAGTGACGCTAGCAGGGGAAGCTACTACGAGCAGTACTTC. Protein sequence: CASSDASRGSYYEQYF.

V usage is TRBV2 and J usage is TRBJ1-2; possible D gene TRBD1, 5 bases. Looked up from germline, CDR1 is SNHLY and CDR2 is FYNNEI. The CDR3 spans 13 residues. The ends were cut back, 7 bases at V and 6 bases at J, with 15 bases in the middle. CDR3 loop: CASNLQDTHGYTF. CDR3 sequence (DNA): TGTGCCAGCAACCTCCAGGACACGCATGGCTACACCTTC.

The chain is built from TRBV5-1 and TRBJ2-6; 11 bases align to TRBD1. The germline gives CDR1 SGHRS, CDR2 YFSETQ. The length of the CDR3 is 18 residues. V gave up 5 bases and J gave up 2 bases; unmatched junction bases: 9. The CDR3 here is CASSPDRGQGAGANVLTF. In DNA form, the CDR3 reads TGCGCCAGCAGTCCGGACAGGGGGCAAGGGGCTGGGGCCAACGTCCTGACTTTC.

A note on this clone: Other DNA sequences in the sample encode the same CDR3. This chain connects TRBV9 to TRBJ1-5, with D maybe TRBD1 (5 bases). The CDR3 extends over 14 amino acids. CDR1 and CDR2 from the germline V gene are SGDLS and YYNGEE. V dropped 2 bases and J dropped 4 bases, with 10 bases sitting between them. The CDR3 DNA sequence: TGTGCCAGCAGCGTCGACAGCCGGAATCAGCCCCAGCATTTT. This encodes CASSVDSRNQPQHF.

The J gene is TRBJ2-5, the V gene TRBV5-1; D may be TRBD2 (6 bases). Trimming stripped 5 bases from V and 2 bases from J, with 10 bases between. Germline V gives CDR1 SGHRS, CDR2 YFSETQ. This CDR3 spans 13 amino acids. The CDR3, as DNA: TGCGCCAGCAGGAGGAGGGGTCAAGAGACCCAGTACTTC. Amino acids: CASRRRGQETQYF.

This clone showed up just once. J is TRBJ1-3 and V is TRBV3-1 (or the pseudogene TRBV3-2); 9 nucleotides agree with TRBD1. The germline V gene encodes CDR1 LGHDT and CDR2 YNNKEL (reference sequence). This CDR3 comprises 15 residues. V trimming: 3 bases; J trimming: 4 bases; junction bases outside the gene matches: 4. The CDR3 here is CASSQGTGGGNTIYF. The CDR3 DNA is TGTGCCAGCAGCCAGGGCACAGGGGGCGGAAACACCATATATTTT.

V usage is TRBV5-1 and J usage is TRBJ1-3; tentative D call: TRBD1 (5 bases). V lost 3 bases, J lost 1 base, and 17 bases lay in between. This CDR3 spans 17 amino acids. Germline CDR1 reads SGHRS; CDR2 reads YFSETQ. This chain's CDR3 is CASSWTTGTESGNTIYF. The DNA of the CDR3 is TGCGCCAGCAGCTGGACTACCGGGACTGAGTCTGGAAACACCATATATTTT.

This sequence joins TRBV7-8 and TRBJ1-2; D ambiguous. The CDR3 length is 15 residues. Germline CDR1 SGHVS, CDR2 FQNEAQ. The V and J ends lost 1 base and 4 bases respectively, with 13 bases between them. The CDR3 DNA follows: TGTGCCAGCAGCTTAGGAGTAGTCGCGCTCTATGGCTACACCTTC. The encoded protein is CASSLGVVALYGYTF. The full variable domain, in which reference TRBV7-8 and TRBJ1-2 provide the parts outside the CDR3, is GAGVSQSPRYKVAKRGQDVALRCDPISGHVSLFWYQQALGQGPEFLTYFQNEAQLDKSGLPSDRFFAERPEGSVSTLKIQRTQQEDSAVYLCASSLGVVALYGYTFGSGTRLTVV.

This chain links TRBV29-1 with TRBJ2-7; 9 bases fit TRBD2. V lost 4 bases, J lost 6 bases, and 7 bases stayed unmatched. The CDR3 runs 13 residues. Germline loops: CDR1 SQVTM, CDR2 ANQGSEA. The CDR3 bases are TGCAGCGTTGGGAGCGGGGGGCCTTTCGAGCAGTACTTC. Amino acids: CSVGSGGPFEQYF.

The chain recombines TRBV11-2 with TRBJ1-1; 9 positions match TRBD1. Germline lookup yields CDR1 SGHAT and CDR2 FQNNGV. The junction had 3 bases not matched to a gene; V was cut back by 3 bases and J by 4 bases. CDR3 length equals 14 residues. CDR3 sequence reads: CASSFSTGGTEAFF. CDR3 coding DNA: TGTGCCAGCAGCTTCTCGACAGGGGGCACTGAAGCTTTCTTT. Supplemented by reference TRBV11-2 and TRBJ1-1, the full variable domain reads EAGVAQSPRYKIIEKRQSVAFWCNPISGHATLYWYQQILGQGPKLLIQFQNNGVVDDSQLPKDRFSAERLKGVDSTLKIQPAKLEDSAVYLCASSFSTGGTEAFFGQGTRLTVV.

This clone was recorded once. The rearrangement joins TRBV11-3 to TRBJ2-1; 12 bases map to TRBD2. From germline, CDR1 is SGHNT and CDR2 YENEEA. The CDR3 spans 15 residues. The V segment lost 5 bases and the J segment 4 bases; nucleotides outside the gene matches: 3. CDR3 region: CASSQLAGGYNEQFF. The CDR3 DNA sequence: TGTGCCAGCAGCCAACTAGCGGGGGGTTACAATGAGCAGTTCTTC. Using reference TRBV11-3 and TRBJ2-1 for the parts outside the CDR3, the full variable domain is EAGVVQSPRYKIIEKKQPVAFWCNPISGHNTLYWYLQNLGQGPELLIRYENEEAVDDSQLPKDRFSAERLKGVDSTLKIQPAELGDSAVYLCASSQLAGGYNEQFFGPGTRLTVL.